This T cell receptor (beta chain) comes out of a study of blood T cell repertoires in COVID-19. Across the whole study: Spain, Italy and the United States supplied samples that represented acute and convalescent COVID-19. In each case, the material was cDNA or gDNA derived from T cells, B-cell-depleted T cells, or PBMCs.

A remark on this clone: The sample contains more than one DNA sequence encoding this CDR3.

CDR3 length equals 14 residues. Germline V CDR1 and CDR2: SGHVS, FQNEAQ. The germline V and J ends were trimmed by 1 base and 0 bases, with 7 bases remaining between them. Authors' processing steps: How many nucleated cells were present was estimated from reference gene primer amplification. Generated by immunoSEQ multiplex PCR, the TCRdb table keeps only in-frame clones and is missing some. That table gives V, J and clone size, and the DNA gave D and trimming. The table has roughly 250,000 clones, 84% seen once. The V gene is TRBV7-8, the J gene TRBJ2-7; possibly TRBD2 for D (6 bases). The sequence derives from a man aged 45-65 years with acute or convalescent COVID-19. The sequenced material came from peripheral blood. In DNA form, the CDR3 reads TGTGCCAGCAGCTTAGACGGGAGCTCCTACGAGCAGTACTTC. It specifies CASSLDGSSYEQYF.